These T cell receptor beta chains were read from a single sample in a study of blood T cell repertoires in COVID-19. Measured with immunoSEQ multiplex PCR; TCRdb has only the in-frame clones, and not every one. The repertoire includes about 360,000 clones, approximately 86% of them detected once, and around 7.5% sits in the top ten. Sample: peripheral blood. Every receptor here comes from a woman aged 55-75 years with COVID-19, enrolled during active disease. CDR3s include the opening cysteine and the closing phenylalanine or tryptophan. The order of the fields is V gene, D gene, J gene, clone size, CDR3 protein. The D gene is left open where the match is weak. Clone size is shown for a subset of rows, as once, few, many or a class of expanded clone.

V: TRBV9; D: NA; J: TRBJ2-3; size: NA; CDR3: CASSDHPGTSTDTQYF
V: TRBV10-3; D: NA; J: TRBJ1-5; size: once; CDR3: CAISERQGNQPQHF
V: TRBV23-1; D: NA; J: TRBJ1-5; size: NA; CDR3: CASSQSQGSNQPQHF
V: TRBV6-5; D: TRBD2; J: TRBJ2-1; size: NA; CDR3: CASSAGGSNEQFF
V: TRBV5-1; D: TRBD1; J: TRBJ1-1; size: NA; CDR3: CASTIGPGGTEAFF
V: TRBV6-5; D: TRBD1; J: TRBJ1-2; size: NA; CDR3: CASSYSQGVGYTF
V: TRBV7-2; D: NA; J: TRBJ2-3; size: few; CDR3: CASSLLRDTQYF
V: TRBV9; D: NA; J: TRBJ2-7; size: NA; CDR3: CASSVATGGIYEQYF
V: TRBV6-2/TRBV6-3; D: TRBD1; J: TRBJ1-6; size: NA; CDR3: CASSYSNAGQVPNSPLHF
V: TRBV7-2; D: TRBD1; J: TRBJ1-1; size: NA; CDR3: CASSSGQGSGHTEAFF
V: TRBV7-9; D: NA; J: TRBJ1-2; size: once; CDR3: CASSLESGGNHGYTF
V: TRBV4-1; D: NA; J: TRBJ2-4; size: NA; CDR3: CASSQDGVADLAKNIQYF
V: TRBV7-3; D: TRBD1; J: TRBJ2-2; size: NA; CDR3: CASSFGGRGLSKTGELFF
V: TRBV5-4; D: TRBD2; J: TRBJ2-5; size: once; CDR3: CASSLTSASGAQYF
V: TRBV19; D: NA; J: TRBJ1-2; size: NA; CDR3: CASSAGVGYGYTF
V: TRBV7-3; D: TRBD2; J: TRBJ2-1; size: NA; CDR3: CASSSPGGYNEQFF
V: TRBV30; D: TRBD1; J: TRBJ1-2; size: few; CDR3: CASAPGQGVYGYTF
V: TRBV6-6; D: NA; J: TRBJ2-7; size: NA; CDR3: CASTRTARSYEQYF
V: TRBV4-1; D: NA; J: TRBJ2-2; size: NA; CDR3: CASSHPTSNPVPAGVTGELFF
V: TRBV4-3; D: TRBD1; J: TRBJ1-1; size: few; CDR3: CASSRTGLPEAFF
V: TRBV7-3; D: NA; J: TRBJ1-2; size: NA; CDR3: CASSPRTNYGYTF
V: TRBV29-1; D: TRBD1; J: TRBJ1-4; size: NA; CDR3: CSVEEGTDEKLFF
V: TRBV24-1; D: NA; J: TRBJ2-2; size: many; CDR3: CATSDFITGELFF
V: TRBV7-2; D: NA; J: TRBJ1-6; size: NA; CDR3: CASSLIGNNSPLHF
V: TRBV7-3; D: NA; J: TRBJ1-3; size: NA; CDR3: CASSLTGPTSGNTIYF
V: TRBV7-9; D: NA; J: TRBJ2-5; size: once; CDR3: CASSPRSGGKTQYF
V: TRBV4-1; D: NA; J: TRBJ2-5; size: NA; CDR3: CASSQTARGTAGTPKETQYF
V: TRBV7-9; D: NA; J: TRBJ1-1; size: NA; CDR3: CASSSVGSQTEAFF
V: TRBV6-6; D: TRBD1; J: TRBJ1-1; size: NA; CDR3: CASRGQGAEAFF
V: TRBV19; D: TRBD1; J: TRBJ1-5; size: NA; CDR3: CASSRDRFASNQPQHF
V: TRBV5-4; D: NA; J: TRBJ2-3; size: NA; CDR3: CASSLVRGPLISTDTQYF
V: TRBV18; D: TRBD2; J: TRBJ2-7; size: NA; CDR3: CASSPPGGGANYEQYF